The present T cell receptor (beta chain) was sequenced within a study of blood T cell repertoires in COVID-19. Original analysis: Reference gene primer amplification yielded estimated nucleated cell counts. Clones were read by immunoSEQ multiplex PCR, and TCRdb kept only the in-frame ones, dropping some. The D gene and trimming were derived from the DNA, and the V and J assignments and clone size from that table. The repertoire holds around 230,000 clones, with approximately 82% as singletons. CDR3 length: 15 residues. Germline values: CDR1 KGHSH, CDR2 LQKENI. Trimming stripped 6 bases from V and 4 bases from J, with 16 bases between.

Sequenced material: peripheral blood. The TCR was taken from a woman aged 70-85 years with active or convalescent COVID-19. The rearrangement joins TRBV18 to TRBJ2-1, with TRBD1 as a possible D gene (6 bases). CDR3 protein: CASSSDRTTYNEQFF. Here the CDR3 DNA reads TGTGCCAGCTCCTCAGACAGGACCACATACAATGAGCAGTTCTTC. The full variable domain, completed using reference TRBV18 and TRBJ2-1, is NAGVMQNPRHLVRRRGQEARLRCSPMKGHSHVYWYRQLPEEGLKFMVYLQKENIIDESGMPKERFSAEFPKEGPSILRIQQVVRGDSAAYFCASSSDRTTYNEQFFGPGTRLTVL.